The entry below describes one TCR beta chain. The CDR3 contains 14 residues. CDR1 is DFQATT and CDR2 is SNEGSKA in the germline V gene (reference sequence). TCRdb re-called the 5' RACE reads and catalogs CDR3 proteins one per entry, DNA excluded. The sample holds about 210,000 distinct CDR3 sequences. These data are taken from a study of monozygotic twins with inflammatory bowel disease. The chain recombines TRBV20-1 with TRBJ2-5; TCRdb's assignment of TRBD1 cannot be checked, as there is no DNA. The TCR was taken from a human donor with ulcerative colitis or Crohn's disease, or a healthy co-twin of an affected twin (not recorded which). Sequencing was done on a sample of blood. This CDR3 is CSATDWGDQETQYF.